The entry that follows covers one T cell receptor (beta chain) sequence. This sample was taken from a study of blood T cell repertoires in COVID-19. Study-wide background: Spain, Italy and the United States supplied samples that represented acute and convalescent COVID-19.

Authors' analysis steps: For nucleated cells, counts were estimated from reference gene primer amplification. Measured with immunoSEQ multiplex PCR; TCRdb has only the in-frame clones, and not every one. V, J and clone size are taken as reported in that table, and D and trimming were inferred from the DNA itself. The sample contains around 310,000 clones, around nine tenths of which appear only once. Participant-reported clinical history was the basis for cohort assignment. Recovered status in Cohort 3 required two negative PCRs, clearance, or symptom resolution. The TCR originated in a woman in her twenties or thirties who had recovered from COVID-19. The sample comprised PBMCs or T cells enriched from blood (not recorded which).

CDR3 bases: TGTGCCAGCTCACTGAATTCGGGACTAGCCGGTGAGCAGTACTTC. Amino acid sequence: CASSLNSGLAGEQYF. The genes are TRBV18 and TRBJ2-7; 9 positions agree with TRBD2. The V gene's germline CDR1 is KGHSH and CDR2 LQKENI. The CDR3 covers 15 residues. With 4 bases clipped from V and 7 bases from J, the junction kept 11 bases outside the gene matches.